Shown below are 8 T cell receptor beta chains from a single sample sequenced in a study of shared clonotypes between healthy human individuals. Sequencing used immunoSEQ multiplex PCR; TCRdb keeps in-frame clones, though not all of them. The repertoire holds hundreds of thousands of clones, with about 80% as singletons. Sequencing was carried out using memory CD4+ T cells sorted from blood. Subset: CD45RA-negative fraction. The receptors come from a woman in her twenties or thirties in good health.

The CDR3 here is CASSLDTSTDTQYF. The CDR3 nucleotides read TGTGCCAGCAGCTTGGACACTAGCACAGATACGCAGTATTTT. The V gene is TRBV2, the J gene TRBJ2-3; weak D call: TRBD1 (5 bases). Germline CDR1 SNHLY, CDR2 FYNNEI. CDR3 length equals 14 residues. Deletions cut 6 bases from V and 0 bases from J, with 10 bases between.

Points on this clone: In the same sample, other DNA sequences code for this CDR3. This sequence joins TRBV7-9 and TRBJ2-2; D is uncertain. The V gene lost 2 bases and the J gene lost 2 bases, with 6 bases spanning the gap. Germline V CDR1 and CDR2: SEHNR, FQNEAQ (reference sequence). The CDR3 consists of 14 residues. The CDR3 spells CASSLTANTGELFF. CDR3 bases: TGTGCCAGCAGCTTAACGGCTAACACCGGGGAGCTGTTTTTT.

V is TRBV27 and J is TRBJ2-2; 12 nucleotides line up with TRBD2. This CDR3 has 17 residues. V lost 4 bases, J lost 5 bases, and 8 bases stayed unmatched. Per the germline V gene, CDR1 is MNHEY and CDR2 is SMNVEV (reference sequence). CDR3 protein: CASSSRLAGGGTGELFF. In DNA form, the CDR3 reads TGTGCCAGCAGTTCCCGCCTAGCGGGAGGGGGGACCGGGGAGCTGTTTTTT.

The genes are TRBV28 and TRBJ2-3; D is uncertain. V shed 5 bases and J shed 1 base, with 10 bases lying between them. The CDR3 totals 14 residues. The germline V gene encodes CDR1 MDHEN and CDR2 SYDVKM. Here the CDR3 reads CASSGAGGTDTQYF. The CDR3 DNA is TGTGCCAGCAGTGGCGCAGGCGGCACAGATACGCAGTATTTT. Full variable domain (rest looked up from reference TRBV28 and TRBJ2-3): DVKVTQSSRYLVKRTGEKVFLECVQDMDHENMFWYRQDPGLGLRLIYFSYDVKMKEKGDIPEGYSVSREKKERFSLILESASTNQTSMYLCASSGAGGTDTQYFGPGTRLTVL.

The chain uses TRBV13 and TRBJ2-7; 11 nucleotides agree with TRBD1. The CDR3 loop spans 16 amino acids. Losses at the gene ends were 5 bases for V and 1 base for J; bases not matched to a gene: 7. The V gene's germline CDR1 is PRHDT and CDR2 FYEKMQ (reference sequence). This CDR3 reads CASSRPGQGVSYEQYF. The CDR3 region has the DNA TGTGCCAGCAGCCGGCCGGGACAGGGGGTTTCCTACGAGCAGTACTTC.

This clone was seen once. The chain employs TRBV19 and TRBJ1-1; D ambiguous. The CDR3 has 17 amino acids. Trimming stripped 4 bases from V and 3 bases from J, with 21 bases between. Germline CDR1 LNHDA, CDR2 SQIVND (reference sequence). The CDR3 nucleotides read TGTGCCAGTAGTAGGCACCGGGTCCCTACTGAGGACACTGAAGCTTTCTTT. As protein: CASSRHRVPTEDTEAFF.

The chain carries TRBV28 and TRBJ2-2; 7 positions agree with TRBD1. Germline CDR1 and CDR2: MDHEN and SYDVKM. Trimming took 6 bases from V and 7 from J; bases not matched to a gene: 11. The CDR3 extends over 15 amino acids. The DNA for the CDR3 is TGTGCCAGCAGCCTGGCCAGGGGGTTAGGCGGGGAGCTGTTTTTT. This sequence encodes CASSLARGLGGELFF. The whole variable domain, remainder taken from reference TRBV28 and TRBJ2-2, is DVKVTQSSRYLVKRTGEKVFLECVQDMDHENMFWYRQDPGLGLRLIYFSYDVKMKEKGDIPEGYSVSREKKERFSLILESASTNQTSMYLCASSLARGLGGELFFGEGSRLTVL.

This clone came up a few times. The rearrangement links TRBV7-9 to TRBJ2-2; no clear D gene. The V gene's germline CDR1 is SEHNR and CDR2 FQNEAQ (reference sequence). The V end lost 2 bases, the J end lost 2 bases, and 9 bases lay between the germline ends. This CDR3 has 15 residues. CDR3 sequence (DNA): TGTGCCAGCAGCTTATATGGTCATAACACCGGGGAGCTGTTTTTT. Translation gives CASSLYGHNTGELFF.